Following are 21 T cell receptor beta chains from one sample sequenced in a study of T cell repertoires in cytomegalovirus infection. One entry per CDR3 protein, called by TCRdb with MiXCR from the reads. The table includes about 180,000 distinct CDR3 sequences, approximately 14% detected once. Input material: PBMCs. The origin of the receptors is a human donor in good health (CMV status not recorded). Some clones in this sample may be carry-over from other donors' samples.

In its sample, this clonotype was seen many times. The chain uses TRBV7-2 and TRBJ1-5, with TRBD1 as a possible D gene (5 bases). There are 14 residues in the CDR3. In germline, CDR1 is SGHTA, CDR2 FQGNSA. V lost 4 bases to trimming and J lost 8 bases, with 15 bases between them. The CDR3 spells CASSSAGRRKPQHF. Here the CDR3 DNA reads TGTGCCAGCAGCTCCGCGGGGCGTCGTAAGCCCCAGCATTTT.

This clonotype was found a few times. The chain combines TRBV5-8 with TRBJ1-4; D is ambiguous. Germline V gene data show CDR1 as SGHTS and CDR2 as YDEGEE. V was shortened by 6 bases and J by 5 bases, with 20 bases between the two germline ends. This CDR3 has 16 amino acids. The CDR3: CASIVGGGGKNEKLFF. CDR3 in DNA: TGTGCCAGCATCGTCGGTGGTGGAGGGAAAAATGAAAAACTGTTTTTT.

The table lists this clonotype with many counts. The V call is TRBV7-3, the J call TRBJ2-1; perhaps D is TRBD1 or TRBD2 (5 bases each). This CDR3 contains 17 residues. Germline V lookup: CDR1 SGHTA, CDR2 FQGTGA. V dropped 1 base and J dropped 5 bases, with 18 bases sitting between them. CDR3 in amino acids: CASSLNGPGRRDNEQFF. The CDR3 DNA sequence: TGTGCCAGCAGCTTAAATGGGCCAGGGAGACGGGACAATGAGCAGTTCTTC.

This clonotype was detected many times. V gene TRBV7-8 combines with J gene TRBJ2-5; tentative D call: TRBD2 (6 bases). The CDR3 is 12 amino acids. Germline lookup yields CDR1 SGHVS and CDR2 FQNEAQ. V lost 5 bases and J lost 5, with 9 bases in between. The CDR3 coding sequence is TGTGCCAGCAGCGCCCGGGAGGAGACCCAGTACTTC. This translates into CASSAREETQYF.

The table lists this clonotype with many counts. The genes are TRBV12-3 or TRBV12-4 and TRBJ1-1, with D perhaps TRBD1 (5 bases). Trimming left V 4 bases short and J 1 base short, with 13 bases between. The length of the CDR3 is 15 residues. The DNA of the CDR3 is TGTGCCAGCAGTTCTCCAGGGACGGAGAACACTGAAGCTTTCTTT. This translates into CASSSPGTENTEAFF.

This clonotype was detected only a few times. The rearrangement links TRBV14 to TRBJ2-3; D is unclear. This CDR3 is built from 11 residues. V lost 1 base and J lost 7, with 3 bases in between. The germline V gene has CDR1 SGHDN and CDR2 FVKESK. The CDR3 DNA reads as TGTGCCAGCAGCCAAGCAAATACGCAGTATTTT. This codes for CASSQANTQYF.

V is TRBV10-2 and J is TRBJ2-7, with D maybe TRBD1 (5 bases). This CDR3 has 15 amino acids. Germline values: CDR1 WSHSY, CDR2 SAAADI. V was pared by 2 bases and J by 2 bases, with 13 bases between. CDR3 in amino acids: CASSEIGAVPYEQYF. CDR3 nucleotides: TGCGCCAGCAGTGAGATAGGGGCGGTCCCCTACGAGCAGTACTTC.

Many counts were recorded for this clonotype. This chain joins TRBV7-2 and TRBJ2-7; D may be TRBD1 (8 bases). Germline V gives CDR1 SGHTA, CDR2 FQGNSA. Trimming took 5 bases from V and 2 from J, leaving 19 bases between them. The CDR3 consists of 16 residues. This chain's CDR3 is CASSPAGGTGAYEQYF. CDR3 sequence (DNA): TGTGCCAGCAGCCCTGCCGGGGGGACAGGAGCCTACGAGCAGTACTTC.

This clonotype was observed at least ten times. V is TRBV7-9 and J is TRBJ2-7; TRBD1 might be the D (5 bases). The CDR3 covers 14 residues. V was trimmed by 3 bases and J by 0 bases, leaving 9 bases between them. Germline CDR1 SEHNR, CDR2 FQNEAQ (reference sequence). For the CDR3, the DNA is TGTGCCAGCAGCTTTCCCCAGGGCTCCTACGAGCAGTACTTC. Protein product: CASSFPQGSYEQYF.

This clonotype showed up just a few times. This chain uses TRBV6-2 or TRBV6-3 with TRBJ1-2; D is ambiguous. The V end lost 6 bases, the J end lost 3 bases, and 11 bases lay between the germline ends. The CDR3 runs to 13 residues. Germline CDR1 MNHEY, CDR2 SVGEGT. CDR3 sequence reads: CASREQWYYGYTF. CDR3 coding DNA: TGTGCCAGCAGAGAACAGTGGTACTATGGCTACACCTTC.

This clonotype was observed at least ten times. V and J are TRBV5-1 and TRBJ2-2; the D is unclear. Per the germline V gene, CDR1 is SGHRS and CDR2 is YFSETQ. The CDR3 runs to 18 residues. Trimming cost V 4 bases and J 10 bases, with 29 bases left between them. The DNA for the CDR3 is TGCGCCAGCAGCCAGAGTGTACCCGGCCCTCTAACACCGGTGGAGCTGTTTTTT. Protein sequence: CASSQSVPGPLTPVELFF.

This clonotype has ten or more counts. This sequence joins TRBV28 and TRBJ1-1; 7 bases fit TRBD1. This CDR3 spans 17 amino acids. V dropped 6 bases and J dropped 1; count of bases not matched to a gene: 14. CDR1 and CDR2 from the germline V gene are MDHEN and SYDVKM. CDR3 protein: CASSSSGSGQRNTEAFF. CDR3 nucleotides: TGTGCCAGCAGCTCCTCCGGCTCGGGACAGCGGAACACTGAAGCTTTCTTT.

This chain's CDR3 is CAWNGGSNQPQHF. In DNA form, the CDR3 reads TGTGCCTGGAACGGGGGAAGCAATCAGCCCCAGCATTTT. The chain uses TRBV30 and TRBJ1-5; maybe TRBD1 (5 bases). Trimming stripped 4 bases from V and 1 base from J, with 8 bases between. There are 13 residues in the CDR3. Germline V lookup: CDR1 GTSNPN, CDR2 SVGIG (reference sequence). Full variable domain (rest looked up from reference TRBV30 and TRBJ1-5): SQTIHQWPATLVQPVGSPLSLECTVEGTSNPNLYWYRQAAGRGLQLLFYSVGIGQISSEVPQNLSASRPQDRQFILSSKKLLLSDSGFYLCAWNGGSNQPQHFGDGTRLSIL.

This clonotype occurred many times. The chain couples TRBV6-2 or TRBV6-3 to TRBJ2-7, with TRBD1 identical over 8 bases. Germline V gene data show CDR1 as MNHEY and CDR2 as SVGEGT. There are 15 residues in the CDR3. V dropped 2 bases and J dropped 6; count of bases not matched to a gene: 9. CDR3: CASSYIRTGFSEQYF. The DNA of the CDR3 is TGTGCCAGCAGTTACATACGGACAGGGTTCTCCGAGCAGTACTTC.

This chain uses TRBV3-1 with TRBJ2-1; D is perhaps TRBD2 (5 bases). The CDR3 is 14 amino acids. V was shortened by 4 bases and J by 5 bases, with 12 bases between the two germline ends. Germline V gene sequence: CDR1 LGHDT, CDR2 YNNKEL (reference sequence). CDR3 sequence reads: CASSPGLTNNEQFF. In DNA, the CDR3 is TGTGCCAGCAGCCCGGGATTAACCAACAATGAGCAGTTCTTC.

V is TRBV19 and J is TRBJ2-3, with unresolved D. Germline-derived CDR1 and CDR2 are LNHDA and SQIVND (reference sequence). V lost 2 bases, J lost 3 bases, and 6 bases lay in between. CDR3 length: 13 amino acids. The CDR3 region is CASSIMTTDTQYF. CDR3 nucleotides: TGTGCCAGTAGTATAATGACGACAGATACGCAGTATTTT. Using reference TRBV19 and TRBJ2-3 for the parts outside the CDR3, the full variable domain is DGGITQSPKYLFRKEGQNVTLSCEQNLNHDAMYWYRQDPGQGLRLIYYSQIVNDFQKGDIAEGYSVSREKKESFPLTVTSAQKNPTAFYLCASSIMTTDTQYFGPGTRLTVL.

Here the CDR3 reads CASSYPSGGPYNEQFF. The CDR3 bases are TGTGCCAGCAGCTATCCGAGCGGGGGGCCCTACAATGAGCAGTTCTTC. The chain couples TRBV7-9 to TRBJ2-1; 9 nucleotides align to TRBD2. Germline CDR1 is SEHNR and CDR2 is FQNEAQ (reference sequence). The junction had 6 bases not matched to a gene; V was cut back by 4 bases and J by 2 bases. This CDR3 has 16 residues.

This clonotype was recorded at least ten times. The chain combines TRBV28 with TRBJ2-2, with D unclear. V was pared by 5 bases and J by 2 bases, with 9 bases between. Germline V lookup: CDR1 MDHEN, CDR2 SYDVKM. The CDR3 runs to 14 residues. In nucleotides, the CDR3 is TGTGCCAGCAGTGAACGGAGCAACACCGGGGAGCTGTTTTTT. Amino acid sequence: CASSERSNTGELFF.

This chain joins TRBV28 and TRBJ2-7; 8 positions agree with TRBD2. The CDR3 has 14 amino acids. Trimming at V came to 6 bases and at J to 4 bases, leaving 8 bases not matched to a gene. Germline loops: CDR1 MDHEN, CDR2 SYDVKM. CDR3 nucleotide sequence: TGTGCCAGCAGGCCGGGGACTAGGCGATACGAGCAGTACTTC. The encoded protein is CASRPGTRRYEQYF.

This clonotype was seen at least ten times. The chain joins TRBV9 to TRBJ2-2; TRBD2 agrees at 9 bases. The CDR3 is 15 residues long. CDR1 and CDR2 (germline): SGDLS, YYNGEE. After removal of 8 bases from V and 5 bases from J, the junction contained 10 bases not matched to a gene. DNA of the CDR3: TGTGCCAGTAATCCTAGCGGGGTCTTAACCGGGGAGCTGTTTTTT. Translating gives CASNPSGVLTGELFF.

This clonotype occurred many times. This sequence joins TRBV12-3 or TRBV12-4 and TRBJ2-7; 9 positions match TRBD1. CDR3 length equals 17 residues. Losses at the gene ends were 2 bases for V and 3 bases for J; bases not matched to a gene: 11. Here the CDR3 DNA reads TGTGCCAGCAGTTTACATGCCTCCGGGACAGGGCTCTACGAGCAGTACTTC. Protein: CASSLHASGTGLYEQYF.